This T cell receptor (beta chain) was retrieved from a study of spatial heterogeneity in lung cancer. Germline CDR1 and CDR2: LGHDT and YNNKEL (reference sequence). V lost 1 base and J lost 5, with 11 bases in between. The CDR3 covers 14 residues. Time point here: blood at routine non-recurrence follow-up after resection. MiXCR, applied by TCRdb to the 5' RACE reads, yields one record per CDR3 protein. Of fewer than 100,000 distinct CDR3 sequences in the sample, approximately 19% were seen once. Only a few counts were recorded for this clonotype. This TCR derives from a male donor with early-stage non-small cell lung cancer. This rearrangement joins TRBV3-1 to TRBJ1-2; weak D call: TRBD1 (5 bases). The sample was PBMCs, taken at follow-up. The CDR3 loop reads CASSQGHGGYGYTF. The DNA for the CDR3 is TGTGCCAGCAGCCAAGGACACGGGGGATATGGCTACACCTTC.